This T cell receptor beta chain was identified during a study of shared clonotypes between healthy human individuals. Study-wide findings and caveats: Deeper or shallower sequencing was expected to change how clonotypes are shared among donors. The study found lower generation probabilities in non-shared clonotypes than in those shared by all four donors.

As for this clone: Its antigen remains unidentified. A much larger clone differs by one base, so this may be a read error. The same CDR3 can be traced to other DNA sequences in this sample.

Trimming removed 1 base at V and 11 bases at J, with 23 bases between. This CDR3 spans 17 amino acids. Germline V gene sequence: CDR1 LNHNV, CDR2 YYDKDF (reference sequence). Genomic DNA per cell subset filled all wells of several immunoSEQ plates. The authors' processing: Filtering of immunoSEQ junctional sequences could not match full-length read filtering. The repertoire was sequenced with immunoSEQ multiplex PCR; TCRdb's copy has only in-frame clones and lacks some. V, J and clone size reflect that table, while D and trimming were determined from the DNA. In the table there are about 230,000 clones, over 50% of which are singletons.

The V call is TRBV15, the J call TRBJ2-2, with D perhaps given as TRBD1 or TRBD2 (5 bases each). The TCR originated in a man aged 30 to 45 in good health. The sequencing input was memory CD4+ T cells sorted from blood. The subset denotes: CD45RA-negative fraction. The CDR3 spells CATSRGRGRGVSGELFF. The CDR3 DNA reads as TGTGCCACCAGCAGAGGACGAGGGCGAGGGGTTTCGGGCGAGCTGTTTTTT.